The 30 T cell receptor beta chains below all came from one sample that was sequenced in a study of OX40 agonist ivuxolimab in advanced cancers. Libraries were constructed by the immunoSEQ multiplex PCR assay. TCRdb limited this immuneACCESS table to in-frame rearrangements with V and J called. A share of clones is missing; checked studies link under half to unresolved V genes, and the rest is unexplained. A total of 35,000 to 50,000 clones appear in this sample, more than 70% of them only once. The ten largest clones represent 21% of the sample. Sequencing was performed on CD4+ or CD8+ T cells sorted from blood, taken in a trial of the OX40 agonist ivuxolimab. These receptors were obtained from an adult with an advanced solid tumor such as melanoma, head and neck, liver or kidney cancer.

This chain uses TRBV28 with TRBJ2-1, with a weak D call TRBD2 (5 bases). Germline loops: CDR1 MDHEN, CDR2 SYDVKM. The CDR3 runs 15 residues. Trimming removed 3 bases at V and 7 bases at J, with 16 bases between. The DNA of the CDR3 is TGTGCCAGCAGTTTTTACGGGGAGCCGGGGAATGAGCAGTTCTTC. It specifies CASSFYGEPGNEQFF.

This chain joins TRBV4-1 and TRBJ1-1; D gene unclear. The germline V and J ends were trimmed by 1 base and 7 bases, with 4 bases remaining between them. Germline V lookup: CDR1 MGHRA, CDR2 YSYEKL. The CDR3 extends over 11 amino acids. The CDR3 region is CASSQGFEAFF. As DNA, the CDR3 is TGCGCCAGCAGCCAAGGTTTTGAAGCTTTCTTT.

This clone was counted once. The V gene is TRBV4-1, the J gene TRBJ1-1; the D is unclear. This CDR3 is built from 13 residues. V lost 3 bases to trimming and J lost 1 base, with 6 bases between them. Germline V CDR1 and CDR2: MGHRA, YSYEKL. The CDR3 DNA follows: TGCGCCAGCAGCCACAAAGGGAACACTGAAGCTTTCTTT. Protein sequence: CASSHKGNTEAFF.

This sequence joins TRBV4-3 and TRBJ1-1; TRBD1 matches 9 bases. The CDR3 covers 15 residues. The V segment lost 3 bases and the J segment 5 bases; nucleotides outside the gene matches: 7. From germline, CDR1 is LGHNA and CDR2 YSLEER. CDR3 DNA: TGCGCCAGCAGCCAGTCACAGGGGGCGAGGACTGAAGCTTTCTTT. The encoded protein is CASSQSQGARTEAFF.

The V gene is TRBV7-9, the J gene TRBJ2-7; D is ambiguous. Germline CDR1 is SEHNR and CDR2 is FQNEAQ (reference sequence). Deletions cut 1 base from V and 6 bases from J, with 7 bases between. This CDR3 contains 12 residues. This CDR3 reads CASSLDQFEQYF. The CDR3 nucleotides are TGTGCCAGCAGCTTAGATCAATTCGAGCAGTACTTC.

The chain joins TRBV2 to TRBJ1-2; no definite D call. CDR1 is SNHLY and CDR2 is FYNNEI in the germline V gene. V was clipped by 3 bases and J by 3 bases, with 20 bases between them. The CDR3 extends over 17 amino acids. The CDR3 nucleotides read TGTGCCAGCAGTGATCGGTCTCTCCCTGGACGCGACTATGGCTACACCTTC. Amino acids: CASSDRSLPGRDYGYTF. Drawing the rest from reference TRBV2 and TRBJ1-2, the complete variable domain is EPEVTQTPSHQVTQMGQEVILRCVPISNHLYFYWYRQILGQKVEFLVSFYNNEISEKSEIFDDQFSVERPDGSNFTLKIRSTKLEDSAMYFCASSDRSLPGRDYGYTFGSGTRLTVV.

The gene calls are TRBV10-3 and TRBJ2-5, with 12 bases fitting TRBD1. Germline assignment: CDR1 ENHRY and CDR2 SYGVKD. The CDR3 consists of 12 residues. J lost 5 bases, V lost 8 bases, and 0 bases had no gene match. As DNA, the CDR3 is TGTGCCATCGGGACAGGGGGCGAGACCCAGTACTTC. The encoded protein is CAIGTGGETQYF.

The chain is built from TRBV7-6 and TRBJ2-7, with D uncertain. The CDR3 covers 14 residues. V was clipped by 5 bases and J by 1 base, with 12 bases between them. The germline gives CDR1 SGHVS, CDR2 FNYEAQ. CDR3 in DNA: TGTGCCAGCAGCGACCGCGGAGCTTCCTACGAGCAGTACTTC. This sequence encodes CASSDRGASYEQYF.

The chain carries TRBV9 and TRBJ1-5, with a possible D match to TRBD1 (6 bases). Germline assignment: CDR1 SGDLS and CDR2 YYNGEE. The V end lost 0 bases, the J end lost 3 bases, and 10 bases lay between the germline ends. CDR3 length: 15 residues. The CDR3 coding sequence is TGTGCCAGCAGCGTAGCTGGACAGCTCAATCAGCCCCAGCATTTT. Protein sequence: CASSVAGQLNQPQHF.

This chain connects TRBV7-9 to TRBJ1-2; possible D gene TRBD1, 5 bases. The V end lost 0 bases, the J end lost 3 bases, and 11 bases lay between the germline ends. From germline, CDR1 is SEHNR and CDR2 FQNEAQ (reference sequence). The CDR3 spans 15 residues. Here the CDR3 DNA reads TGTGCCAGCAGCTTAGCGCTAGGACAATACTATGGCTACACCTTC. It yields the protein CASSLALGQYYGYTF.

The chain joins TRBV6-6 to TRBJ2-7, with D tentatively TRBD1 (5 bases). Germline lookup yields CDR1 MNHNY and CDR2 SVGAGI (reference sequence). V was trimmed by 0 bases and J by 3 bases, leaving 15 bases between them. CDR3 length equals 16 residues. The CDR3 reads CASSYSVPSRGYEQYV. The CDR3 DNA reads as TGTGCCAGCAGTTACTCGGTCCCATCTAGGGGCTACGAGCAGTACGTC.

V and J are TRBV6-5 and TRBJ1-1, with D tentatively TRBD1 (5 bases). This CDR3 has 10 amino acids. Trimming stripped 8 bases from V and 9 bases from J, with 10 bases between. The germline V gene has CDR1 MNHEY and CDR2 SVGAGI. In DNA, the CDR3 is TGTGCCAGCTGGGGGATACAAGCTTTCTTT. It translates to CASWGIQAFF.

This sequence joins TRBV5-6 and TRBJ1-2; unclear D gene. This CDR3 has 15 amino acids. Germline V gene data show CDR1 as SGHDT and CDR2 as YYEEEE. Deletions cut 4 bases from V and 4 bases from J, with 17 bases between. As DNA, the CDR3 is TGTGCCAGCAGCCGACAACCCAGACAATTCTATGGCTACACCTTC. Residues: CASSRQPRQFYGYTF.

V is TRBV28 and J is TRBJ2-7; no clear D gene. Per the germline V gene, CDR1 is MDHEN and CDR2 is SYDVKM. The V gene lost 2 bases and the J gene lost 3 bases, with 8 bases spanning the gap. This CDR3 contains 13 residues. The CDR3 region is CASSLDGLYEQYV. The CDR3 nucleotides are TGTGCCAGCAGTTTAGACGGCCTCTACGAGCAGTACGTC.

The V gene is TRBV25-1, the J gene TRBJ2-1; D call uncertain. The CDR3 sequence is 12 residues long. Germline CDR1 MGHDK, CDR2 SYGVNS. Trimming took off 1 base at V and 9 bases at J, with 7 bases between the two ends. CDR3 DNA sequence: TGTGCCAGCAGTGAATTCGTCCCTGAGCAGTTCTTC. This gives the protein CASSEFVPEQFF.

The V call is TRBV10-1, the J call TRBJ2-7, with TRBD1 as a possible D gene (5 bases). The V end lost 1 base, the J end lost 6 bases, and 10 bases lay between the germline ends. The CDR3 totals 13 residues. The germline V gene encodes CDR1 WNHNN and CDR2 SYGVQD (reference sequence). CDR3 DNA: TGCGCCAGCAGTGAGTACGAAAGGGGCGAGCAGTACGTC. Translated: CASSEYERGEQYV.

The rearrangement links TRBV5-8 to TRBJ2-7; 8 nucleotides agree with TRBD1. CDR1 SGHTS and CDR2 YDEGEE come from the germline V gene. V lost 4 bases and J lost 4; bases outside the gene matches: 10. The CDR3 contains 15 residues. CDR3 coding DNA: TGTGCCAGCAGCATTTGGACAGGGTCACTATACGAGCAGTACTTC. This gives the protein CASSIWTGSLYEQYF.

The chain uses TRBV4-3 and TRBJ1-2, with D possibly TRBD1 on 6 matching bases. Germline V lookup: CDR1 LGHNA, CDR2 YSLEER. This CDR3 has 15 amino acids. Between the trimmed V and J ends, which lost 4 bases and 8 bases, there was a span of 20 bases. The CDR3 DNA sequence: TGCGCCAGCAGCCCCCGGGACAACCCAGGGGAGGGCTACACCTTC. Its protein is CASSPRDNPGEGYTF.

This rearrangement joins TRBV6-5 to TRBJ1-6, with a tentative D call TRBD1 (6 bases). This CDR3 has 14 amino acids. The germline CDR1 and CDR2 sequences are MNHEY and SVGAGI. Trimming shortened V by 7 bases and J by 7 bases, and 14 bases separated the two germline ends. The CDR3 nucleotides are TGTGCCAGCACCGCGGACAGTTACAATTCACCCCTCCACTTT. Protein: CASTADSYNSPLHF.

CDR3 coding DNA: TGTGCCAGCAGCCCTGGGGGGGCGGGGTACGAGCAGTACTTC. Protein product: CASSPGGAGYEQYF. The chain uses TRBV9 and TRBJ2-7; tentative D call: TRBD2 (7 bases). Trimming stripped 4 bases from V and 4 bases from J, with 15 bases between. The length of the CDR3 is 14 residues. Per germline, CDR1 SGDLS and CDR2 YYNGEE.

V and J are TRBV5-8 and TRBJ1-5; possibly TRBD1 for D (6 bases). Trimming left V 5 bases short and J 3 bases short, with 9 bases between. The CDR3 is 13 amino acids. CDR1 is SGHTS and CDR2 is YDEGEE in the germline V gene. In DNA form, the CDR3 reads TGTGCCAGCAGAACGGGGGCCAATCAGCCCCAGCATTTT. Amino acids: CASRTGANQPQHF.

The gene calls are TRBV4-1 and TRBJ1-3; D remains unclear. Trimming stripped 6 bases from V and 3 bases from J, with 0 bases between. This CDR3 contains 10 residues. Germline V CDR1 and CDR2: MGHRA, YSYEKL. The CDR3, as DNA: TGCGCCAGCAGTGGAAACACCATATATTTT. This translates into CASSGNTIYF.

This rearrangement joins TRBV29-1 to TRBJ1-4; 9 bases line up with TRBD1. The CDR3 spans 13 residues. Germline trimming cut 5 bases from V and 12 bases from J; bases unmatched to any gene: 10. Per the germline V gene, CDR1 is SQVTM and CDR2 is ANQGSEA. The CDR3 region is CSVRGTGYYELFF. DNA for the CDR3: TGCAGCGTTCGAGGGACAGGGTATTATGAACTGTTTTTT.

The chain recombines TRBV7-9 with TRBJ2-7, with a possible D match to TRBD1 (5 bases). The CDR3 has 14 amino acids. The V and J ends lost 1 base and 3 bases respectively, with 10 bases between them. CDR1 and CDR2 from the germline V gene are SEHNR and FQNEAQ (reference sequence). The DNA for the CDR3 is TGTGCCAGCAGCTTAGAAGGGGCTATCTACGAGCAGTACTTC. Translation: CASSLEGAIYEQYF.

This chain uses TRBV27 with TRBJ1-2, with D unresolved. The germline V gene encodes CDR1 MNHEY and CDR2 SMNVEV (reference sequence). Trimming removed 0 bases at V and 1 base at J, with 6 bases between. The CDR3 extends over 14 amino acids. In DNA form, the CDR3 reads TGTGCCAGCAGTTTATCGCCGGTTAACTATGGCTACACCTTC. Its translation: CASSLSPVNYGYTF.

The CDR3 sequence is CASKAPLWETNTGELFF. The CDR3 DNA is TGTGCCAGCAAAGCCCCACTCTGGGAAACTAACACCGGGGAGCTGTTTTTT. The chain carries TRBV28 and TRBJ2-2; D gene uncertain. The V gene's germline CDR1 is MDHEN and CDR2 SYDVKM. The CDR3 has 17 residues. V dropped 7 bases and J dropped 2 bases, with 20 bases sitting between them.

V gene TRBV6-5 combines with J gene TRBJ2-5; TRBD1 matches at 10 bases. The CDR3 consists of 14 residues. V was clipped by 7 bases and J by 2 bases; unmatched bases: 4. Germline V gene data show CDR1 as MNHEY and CDR2 as SVGAGI. CDR3 sequence: CASTRGQGQETQYF. The CDR3 DNA sequence: TGTGCCAGCACTAGGGGACAGGGGCAAGAGACCCAGTACTTC.

This chain uses TRBV2 with TRBJ1-2; 9 nucleotides match TRBD1. Germline loops: CDR1 SNHLY, CDR2 FYNNEI. The CDR3 is 12 amino acids. Trimming took 11 bases from V and 3 from J; bases not matched to a gene: 4. CDR3: CARTGEDYGYTF. Written as DNA, the CDR3 is TGTGCCCGGACAGGGGAGGACTATGGCTACACCTTC.

This chain uses TRBV27 with TRBJ2-5, with D possibly TRBD1 on 6 matching bases. CDR3 length: 13 amino acids. Germline V lookup: CDR1 MNHEY, CDR2 SMNVEV (reference sequence). With 4 bases removed from V and 3 bases from J, the gap between germline ends came to 9 bases. The CDR3 loop is CASSYQGKETQYF. The DNA for the CDR3 is TGTGCCAGCAGTTACCAGGGGAAAGAGACCCAGTACTTC.

The chain is built from TRBV9 and TRBJ2-3; D is undetermined. Trimming took off 1 base at V and 0 bases at J, with 9 bases between the two ends. The CDR3 has 15 amino acids. Looked up from germline, CDR1 is SGDLS and CDR2 is YYNGEE. CDR3 coding DNA: TGTGCCAGCAGCGTATCTCACGATAGCACAGATACGCAGTATTTT. It yields the protein CASSVSHDSTDTQYF.